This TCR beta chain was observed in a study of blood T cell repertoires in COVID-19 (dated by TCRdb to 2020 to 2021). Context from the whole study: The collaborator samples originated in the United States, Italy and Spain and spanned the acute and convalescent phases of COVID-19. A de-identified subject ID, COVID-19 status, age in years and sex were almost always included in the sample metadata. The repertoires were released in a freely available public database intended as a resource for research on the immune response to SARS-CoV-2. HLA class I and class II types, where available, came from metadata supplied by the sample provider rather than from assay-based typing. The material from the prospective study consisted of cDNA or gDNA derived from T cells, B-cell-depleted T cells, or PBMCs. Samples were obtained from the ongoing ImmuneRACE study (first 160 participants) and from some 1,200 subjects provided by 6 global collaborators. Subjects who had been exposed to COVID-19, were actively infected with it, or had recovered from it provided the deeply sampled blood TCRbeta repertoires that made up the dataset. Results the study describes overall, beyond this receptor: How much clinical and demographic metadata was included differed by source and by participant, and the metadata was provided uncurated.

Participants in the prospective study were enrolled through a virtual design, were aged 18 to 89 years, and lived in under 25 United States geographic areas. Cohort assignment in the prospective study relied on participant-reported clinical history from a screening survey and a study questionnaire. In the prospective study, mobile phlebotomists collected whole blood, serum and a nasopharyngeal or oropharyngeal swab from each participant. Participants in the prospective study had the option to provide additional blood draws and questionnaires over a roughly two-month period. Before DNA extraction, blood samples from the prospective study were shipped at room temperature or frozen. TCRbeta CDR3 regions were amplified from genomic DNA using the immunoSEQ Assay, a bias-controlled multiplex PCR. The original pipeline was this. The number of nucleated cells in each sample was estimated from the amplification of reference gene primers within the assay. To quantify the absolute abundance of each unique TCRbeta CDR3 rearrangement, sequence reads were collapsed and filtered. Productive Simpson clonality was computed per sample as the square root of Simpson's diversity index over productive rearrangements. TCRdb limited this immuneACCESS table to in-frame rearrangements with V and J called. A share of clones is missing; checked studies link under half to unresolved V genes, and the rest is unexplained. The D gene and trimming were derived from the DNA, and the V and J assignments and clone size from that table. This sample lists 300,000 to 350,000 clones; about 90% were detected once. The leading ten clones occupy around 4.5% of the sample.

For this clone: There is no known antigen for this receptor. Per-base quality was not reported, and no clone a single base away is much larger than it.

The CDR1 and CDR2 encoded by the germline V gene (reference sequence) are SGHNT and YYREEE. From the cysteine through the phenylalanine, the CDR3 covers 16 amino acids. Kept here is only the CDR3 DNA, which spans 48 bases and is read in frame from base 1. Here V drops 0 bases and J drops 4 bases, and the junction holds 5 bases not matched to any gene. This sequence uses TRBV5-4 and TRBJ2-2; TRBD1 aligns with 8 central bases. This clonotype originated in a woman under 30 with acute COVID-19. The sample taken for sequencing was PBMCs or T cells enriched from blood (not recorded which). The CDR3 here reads CASSLVQGAATGELFF. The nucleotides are TGTGCCAGCAGCTTGGTCCAGGGGGCCGCCACCGGGGAGCTGTTTTTT.